This TCR beta chain was retrieved from a study of cytomegalovirus exposure and HLA in healthy donors. Study results and caveats: Being indistinguishable, some V segments were excluded, TRBV6-2 and TRBV6-3 among them.

This clone was counted once. What it binds is not known. 60 Vbeta and 13 Jbeta primers were used in PCR. Sequenced by immunoSEQ multiplex PCR; TCRdb stores in-frame clones only, minus some. The table includes some 130,000 clones, more than 80% detected once. CDR1 and CDR2 from the germline V gene are LNHDA and SQIVND (reference sequence). CDR3 length: 16 residues. Germline trimming cut 6 bases from V and 4 bases from J; bases unmatched to any gene: 11. Sequences were obtained from PBMCs. This chain uses TRBV19 with TRBJ2-2; 7 bases agree with TRBD1. The TCR originated in a male donor in good health and CMV-seronegative. Here the CDR3 reads CASSPETGSGTGELFF. The CDR3 region has the DNA TGTGCCAGTAGCCCAGAGACAGGGTCTGGCACCGGGGAGCTGTTTTTT.